The entry that follows covers one TCR beta chain sequence. At one end the junction does not follow the germline gene, possibly because of a read error. This entry belongs to a study of identical twins. The germline gives CDR1 LGHDT, CDR2 YNNKEL (reference sequence). The CDR3 is made up of 15 amino acids. TCRdb re-derived calls from the 5' RACE reads in MiXCR, one entry per CDR3 protein. This table holds roughly 720,000 distinct CDR3 sequences, 15% to 20% found once. The sample was also linked to a second study, of T cells expressing NK-cell markers.

Material for sequencing was PBMCs. The clonotype comes from a woman aged 18-29 years in good health. The chain is built from TRBV3-1 and TRBJ2-3; D remains ambiguous. The DNA for the CDR3 is TGTGCCAGCAGCCAAGATACGCCCTCAATTTTCCGGGTCCATTTT. Its protein product is CASSQDTPSIFRVHF.